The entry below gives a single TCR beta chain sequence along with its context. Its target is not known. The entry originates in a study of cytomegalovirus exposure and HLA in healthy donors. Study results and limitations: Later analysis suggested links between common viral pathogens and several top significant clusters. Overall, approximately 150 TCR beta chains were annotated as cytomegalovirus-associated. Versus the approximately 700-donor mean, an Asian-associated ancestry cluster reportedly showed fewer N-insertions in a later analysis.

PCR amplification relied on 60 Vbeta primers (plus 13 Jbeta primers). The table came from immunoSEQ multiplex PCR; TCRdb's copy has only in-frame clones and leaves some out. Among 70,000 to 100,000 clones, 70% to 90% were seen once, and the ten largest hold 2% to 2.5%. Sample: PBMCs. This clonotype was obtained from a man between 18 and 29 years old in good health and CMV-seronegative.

Written as DNA, the CDR3 is TGCGCCAGCAGCCAAGGGCTAGTGCCGGATACGCAGTATTTT. This gives the protein CASSQGLVPDTQYF. V usage is TRBV4-1 and J usage is TRBJ2-3; D call uncertain. V dropped 1 base and J dropped 6 bases, with 11 bases sitting between them. The CDR3 covers 14 residues. The germline V gene has CDR1 MGHRA and CDR2 YSYEKL.